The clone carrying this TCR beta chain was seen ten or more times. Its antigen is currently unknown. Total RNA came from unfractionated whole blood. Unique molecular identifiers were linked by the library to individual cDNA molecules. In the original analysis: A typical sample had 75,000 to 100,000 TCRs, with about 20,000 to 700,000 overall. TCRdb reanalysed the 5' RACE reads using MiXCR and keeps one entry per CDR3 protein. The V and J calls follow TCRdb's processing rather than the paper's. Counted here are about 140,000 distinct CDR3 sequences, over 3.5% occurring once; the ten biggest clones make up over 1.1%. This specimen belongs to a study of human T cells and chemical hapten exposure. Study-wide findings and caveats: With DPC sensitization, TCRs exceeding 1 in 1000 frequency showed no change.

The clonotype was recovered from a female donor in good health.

The CDR3 loop is CASSFLTWAVKNEKLFF. In DNA, the CDR3 is TGTGCCAGCAGCTTCCTCACTTGGGCGGTTAAAAATGAAAAACTGTTTTTT. The gene calls are TRBV7-9 and TRBJ1-4; D not resolved. Trimming pared 3 bases from V and 5 bases from J, leaving 19 bases between. CDR3 size: 17 residues. Looked up from germline, CDR1 is SEHNR and CDR2 is FQNEAQ (reference sequence).